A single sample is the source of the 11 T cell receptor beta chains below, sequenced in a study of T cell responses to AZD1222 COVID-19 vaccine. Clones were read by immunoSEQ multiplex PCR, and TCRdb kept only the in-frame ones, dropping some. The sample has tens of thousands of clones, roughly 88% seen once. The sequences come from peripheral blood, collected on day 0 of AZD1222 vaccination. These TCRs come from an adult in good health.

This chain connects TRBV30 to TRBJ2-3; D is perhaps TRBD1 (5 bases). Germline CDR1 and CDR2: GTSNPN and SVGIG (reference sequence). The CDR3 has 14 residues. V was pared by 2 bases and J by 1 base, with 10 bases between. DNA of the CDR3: TGTGCCTGGAGTAATCAGGGCGGCACAGATACGCAGTATTTT. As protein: CAWSNQGGTDTQYF.

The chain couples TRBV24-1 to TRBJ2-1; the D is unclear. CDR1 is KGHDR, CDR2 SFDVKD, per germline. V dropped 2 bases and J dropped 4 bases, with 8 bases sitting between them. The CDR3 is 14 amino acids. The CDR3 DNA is TGTGCCACCAGTGATTGGACCACTTACAATGAGCAGTTCTTC. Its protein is CATSDWTTYNEQFF.

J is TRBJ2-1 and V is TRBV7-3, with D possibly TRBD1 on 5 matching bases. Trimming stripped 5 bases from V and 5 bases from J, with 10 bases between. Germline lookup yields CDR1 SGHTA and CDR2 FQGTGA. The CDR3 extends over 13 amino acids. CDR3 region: CASSKDIDNEQFF. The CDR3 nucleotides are TGTGCCAGCAGCAAGGACATTGACAATGAGCAGTTCTTC.

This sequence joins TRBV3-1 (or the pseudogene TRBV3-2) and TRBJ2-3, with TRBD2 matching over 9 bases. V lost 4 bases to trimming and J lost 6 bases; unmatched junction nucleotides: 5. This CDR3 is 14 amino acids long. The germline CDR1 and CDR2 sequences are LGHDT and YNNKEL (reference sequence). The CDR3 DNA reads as TGTGCCAGCAGCCTAGCGGGAGATGCTGATACGCAGTATTTT. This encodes CASSLAGDADTQYF.

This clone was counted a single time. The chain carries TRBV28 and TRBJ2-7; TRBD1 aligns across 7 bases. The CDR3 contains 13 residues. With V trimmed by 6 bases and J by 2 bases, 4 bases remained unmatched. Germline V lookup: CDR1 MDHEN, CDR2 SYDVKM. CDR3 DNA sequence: TGTGCCAGCAGGACGGGACAGACCTACGAGCAGTACTTC. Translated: CASRTGQTYEQYF.

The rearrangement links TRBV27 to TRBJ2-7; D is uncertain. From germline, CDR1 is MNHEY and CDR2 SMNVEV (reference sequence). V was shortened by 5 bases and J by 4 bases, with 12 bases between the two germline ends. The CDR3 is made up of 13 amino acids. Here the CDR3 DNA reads TGTGCCAGCAGTCACGGACCATCTTACGAGCAGTACTTC. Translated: CASSHGPSYEQYF.

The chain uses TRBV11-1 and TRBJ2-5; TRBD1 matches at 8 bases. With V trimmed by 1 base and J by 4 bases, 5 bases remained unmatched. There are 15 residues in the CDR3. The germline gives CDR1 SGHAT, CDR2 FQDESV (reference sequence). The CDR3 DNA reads TGTGCCAGCAGCTTAGTTACAGGGGGACGAGAGACCCAGTACTTC. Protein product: CASSLVTGGRETQYF.

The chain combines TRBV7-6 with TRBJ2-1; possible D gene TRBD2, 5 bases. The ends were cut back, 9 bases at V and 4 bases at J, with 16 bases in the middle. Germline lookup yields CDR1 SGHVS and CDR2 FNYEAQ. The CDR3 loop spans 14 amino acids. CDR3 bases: TGTGCCAGTACCACCCGGACTGCATACAATGAGCAGTTCTTC. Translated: CASTTRTAYNEQFF.

CDR3 coding DNA: TGCAGTGCTAGTGGTCAGGGAGAGACCCAGTACTTC. This translates into CSASGQGETQYF. The chain has TRBV20-1 and TRBJ2-5; D is possibly TRBD1 (5 bases). CDR1 and CDR2 from the germline V gene are DFQATT and SNEGSKA (reference sequence). The CDR3 is 12 amino acids. V was shortened by 3 bases and J by 4 bases, with 9 bases between the two germline ends.

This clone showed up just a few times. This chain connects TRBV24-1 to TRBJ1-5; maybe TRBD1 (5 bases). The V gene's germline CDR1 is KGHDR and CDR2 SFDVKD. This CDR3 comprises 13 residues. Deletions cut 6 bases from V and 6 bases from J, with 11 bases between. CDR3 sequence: CATSWGRTQPQHF. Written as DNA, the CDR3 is TGTGCCACCAGTTGGGGGAGGACTCAGCCCCAGCATTTT.

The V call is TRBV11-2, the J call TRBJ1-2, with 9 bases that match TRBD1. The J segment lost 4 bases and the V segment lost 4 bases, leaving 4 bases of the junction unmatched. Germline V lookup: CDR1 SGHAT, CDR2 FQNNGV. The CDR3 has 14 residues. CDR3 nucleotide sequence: TGTGCCAGCAGCTACGACAGGGGGAGCTATGGCTACACCTTC. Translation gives CASSYDRGSYGYTF.